This TCR beta chain was sequenced during a study of cytomegalovirus exposure and HLA in healthy donors. Study-level information: An early release of data contained tens of millions of unique TCRs, which came from HLA-typed donors. Findings and limits, study-wide: It was confirmed in vitro that a few of the CMV-associated chains were specific for CMV antigens. Most TCR sequences were seen very rarely across donors, but some public TCRs occurred in many.

In regard to this clone: Its antigen is still unknown.

V lost 1 base, J lost 4 bases, and 6 bases lay in between. The CDR3 contains 13 residues. Germline values: CDR1 SGHRS, CDR2 YFSETQ. 13 Jbeta primers and 60 Vbeta primers were used for the PCR. Sequencing used immunoSEQ multiplex PCR; TCRdb keeps in-frame clones, though not all of them. The table lists some 170,000 clones, approximately 85% of them singletons, with around 0.91% in the top ten. This clonotype was sampled from a girl aged 2-10 years in good health and CMV-seropositive. The chain carries TRBV5-1 and TRBJ2-1; D is possibly TRBD2 (5 bases). The sequencing input was PBMCs. CDR3 sequence reads: CASSLSGYNEQFF. The CDR3 DNA reads as TGCGCCAGCAGCTTGAGCGGTTACAATGAGCAGTTCTTC. Together with reference TRBV5-1 and TRBJ2-1, the CDR3 gives the full variable domain: KAGVTQTPRYLIKTRGQQVTLSCSPISGHRSVSWYQQTPGQGLQFLFEYFSETQRNKGNFPGRFSGRQFSNSRSEMNVSTLELGDSALYLCASSLSGYNEQFFGPGTRLTVL.